Given below is one TCR beta chain in context. No antigen is known for it. A much more abundant neighbour one base away suggests this may be a read error. The diagnoses drew upon clinical symptoms, serum thyroxine and TRAb, thyroid ultrasound and orbital computed tomography. The PBMCs studied were ones that came from 10 ml fresh peripheral blood. The CDR3 loop spans 10 amino acids. Germline loops: CDR1 SQVTM, CDR2 ANQGSEA. The data were obtained in a study of T cells in Graves' hyperthyroidism and ophthalmopathy. Across the whole study: Pretreatment peripheral blood was obtained at initial diagnosis.

Study-level results: Also found in blood were most expanded thyroid clonotypes above 0.001.

Using RNA transcripts as the source, TCR beta CDR3 regions were amplified. The HTBI primer set drove a first-round RT-PCR of the TCR CDR3. TCRdb re-analysed the multiplex PCR reads in MiXCR, keeping a single row per CDR3 protein. The table records 300,000 to 500,000 distinct CDR3 sequences, around 15% of them present only once. The TCR originated in a man in his fifties with Graves' ophthalmopathy. V and J are TRBV29-1 and TRBJ2-1, with D hard to call. The sample consisted of blood. The CDR3 is CSVARDEQSF. CDR3 DNA: TGCAGCGTTGCACGTGATGAGCAGTCCTTC.